Sequencing of this TCR beta chain was carried out in a study of long-term antiretroviral therapy in people with HIV. Study-wide context: The immediate-ART recommendation dates to 2015, and the earliest samples predate it by about a decade.

Broader study findings: In samples taken after ART, diversity increased but remained below transplant donor control levels. Information on adherence to ART, viral resistance or therapy changes was unavailable.

A v3.0 immunoSEQ assay was performed at survey level. The protocol was immunoSEQ multiplex PCR, while the TCRdb copy is restricted to in-frame clones and leaves out a portion. The sample includes about 12,000 clones, approximately 90% of them seen just once. The V end was cut by 0 bases, the J end by 4 bases, with 10 bases between. From germline, CDR1 is SGHKS and CDR2 YYEKEE (reference sequence). CDR3 length: 14 residues. This clone was seen just once. The antigen is undetermined. The V gene is TRBV5-5, the J gene TRBJ1-1; tentatively, D is TRBD1 (5 bases). This receptor was taken from a woman aged 35 to 49 with HIV. The specimen was unsorted PBMCs, collected 2.1 years after starting antiretroviral therapy. CDR3: CASSLEAGTTEAFF. For the CDR3, the DNA is TGTGCCAGCAGCTTGGAAGCAGGGACCACTGAAGCTTTCTTT.